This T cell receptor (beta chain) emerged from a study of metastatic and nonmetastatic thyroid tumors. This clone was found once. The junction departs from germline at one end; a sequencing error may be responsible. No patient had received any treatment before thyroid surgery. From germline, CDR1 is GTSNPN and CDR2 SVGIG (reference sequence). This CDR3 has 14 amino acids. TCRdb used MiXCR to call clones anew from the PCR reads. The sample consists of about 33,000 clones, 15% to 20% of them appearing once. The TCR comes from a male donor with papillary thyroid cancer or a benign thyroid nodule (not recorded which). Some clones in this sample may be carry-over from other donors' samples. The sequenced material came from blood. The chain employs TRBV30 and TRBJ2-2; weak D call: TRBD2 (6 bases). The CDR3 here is CAWSLEGRTVELFF. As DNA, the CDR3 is TGTGCCTGGAGTTTGGAGGGGCGCACCGTGGAGCTGTTTTTT.